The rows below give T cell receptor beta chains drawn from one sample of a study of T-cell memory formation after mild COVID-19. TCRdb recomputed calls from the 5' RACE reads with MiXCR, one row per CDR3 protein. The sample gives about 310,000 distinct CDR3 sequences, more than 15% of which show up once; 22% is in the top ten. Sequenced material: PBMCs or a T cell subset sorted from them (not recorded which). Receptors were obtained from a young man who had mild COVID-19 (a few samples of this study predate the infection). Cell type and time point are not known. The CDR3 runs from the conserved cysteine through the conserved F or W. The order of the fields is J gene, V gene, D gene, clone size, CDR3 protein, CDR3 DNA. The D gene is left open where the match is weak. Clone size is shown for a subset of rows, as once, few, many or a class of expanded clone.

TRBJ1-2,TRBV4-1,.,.,CASSPLGGPEGYGYTF,TGCGCCAGCAGCCCGCTGGGCGGGCCTGAGGGCTATGGCTACACCTTC
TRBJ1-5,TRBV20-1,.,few,CSALYSNQPQHF,TGCAGTGCTTTATATAGCAATCAGCCCCAGCATTTT
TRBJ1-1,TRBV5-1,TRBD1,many,CASSFMTGATEAFF,TGCGCCAGCAGCTTTATGACAGGGGCTACTGAAGCTTTCTTT
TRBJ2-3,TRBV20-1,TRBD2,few,CSASPGLFLDTQYF,TGCAGTGCTAGTCCGGGACTATTCTTGGATACGCAGTATTTT
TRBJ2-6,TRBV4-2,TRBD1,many,CASSPDRGQGANVLTF,TGTGCCAGCAGCCCCGACAGGGGGCAGGGGGCCAACGTCCTGACTTTC
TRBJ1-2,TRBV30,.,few,CAWSEGGGYTF,TGTGCCTGGAGTGAAGGCGGGGGCTACACCTTC
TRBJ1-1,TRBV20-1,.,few,CSAPRGNTEAFF,TGCAGTGCCCCGAGGGGGAACACTGAAGCTTTCTTT
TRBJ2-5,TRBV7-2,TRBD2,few,CASAWGLAKQETQYF,TGTGCCAGCGCGTGGGGACTAGCGAAACAAGAGACCCAGTACTTC
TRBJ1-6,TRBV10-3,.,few,CAISAYTGNSSPLHF,TGTGCCATCAGTGCGTACACAGGGAACAGTTCACCCCTCCACTTT
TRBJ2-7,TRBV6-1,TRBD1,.,CASSVGQGPYEQYF,TGTGCCAGCAGTGTGGGACAGGGCCCCTACGAGCAGTACTTC
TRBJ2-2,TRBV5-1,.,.,CASSLGVDTGELFF,TGCGCCAGCAGCTTGGGGGTTGACACCGGGGAGCTGTTTTTT
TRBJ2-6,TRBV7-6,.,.,CASSKLTGTLHSGANVLTF,TGTGCCAGCAGCAAACTTACAGGGACCCTACACTCTGGGGCCAACGTCCTGACTTTC
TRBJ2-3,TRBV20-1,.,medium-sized,CSARARDEGRDTQYF,TGCAGTGCTAGAGCCCGGGACGAAGGAAGAGATACGCAGTATTTT
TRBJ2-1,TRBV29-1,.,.,CSAYSRGEFF,TGCAGCGCGTATTCGCGCGGGGAGTTCTTC
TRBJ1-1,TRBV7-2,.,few,CASSLAGSGAEAFF,TGTGCCAGCAGCTTAGCGGGGTCCGGGGCTGAAGCTTTCTTT
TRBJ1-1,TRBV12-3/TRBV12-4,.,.,CASSFLAGLGETEAFF,.
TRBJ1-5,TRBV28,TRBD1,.,CASSTTGEAQPQHF,TGTGCCAGCAGTACTACAGGGGAGGCTCAGCCCCAGCATTTT
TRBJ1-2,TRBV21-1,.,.,CASSKPRTREGYTF,TGTGCCAGCAGCAAACCCAGGACAAGAGAAGGCTACACCTTC
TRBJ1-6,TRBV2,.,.,CASSEYQGSLHSPLHF,TGTGCCAGCAGTGAATACCAGGGCTCTTTGCATTCACCCCTCCACTTT
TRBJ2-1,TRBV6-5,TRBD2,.,CASTRLAGGYNEQFF,TGTGCCAGCACCCGACTAGCGGGAGGGTACAATGAGCAGTTCTTC
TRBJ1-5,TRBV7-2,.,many,CASSGSPIEPQHF,TGTGCCAGCAGCGGTTCCCCAATAGAGCCCCAGCATTTT
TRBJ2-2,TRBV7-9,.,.,CASSLVLGSNTGELFF,TGTGCCAGCAGCTTAGTCCTGGGGTCGAACACCGGGGAGCTGTTTTTT
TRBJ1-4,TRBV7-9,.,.,CASSLSGEKLFF,TGTGCCAGCAGCTTGAGCGGAGAAAAACTGTTTTTT
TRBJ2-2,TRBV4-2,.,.,CASSQDPVPGELFF,TGTGCCAGCAGCCAGGATCCAGTCCCCGGGGAGCTGTTTTTT
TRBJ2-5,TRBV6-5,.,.,CASRQGLETQYF,TGTGCCAGCAGACAGGGTTTGGAGACCCAGTACTTC
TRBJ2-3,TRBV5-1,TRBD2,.,CASRNLAGKGDTQYF,TGCGCCAGCAGAAACCTAGCGGGGAAAGGCGATACGCAGTATTTT
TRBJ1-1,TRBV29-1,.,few,CSVEPWDNTEAFF,TGCAGCGTTGAACCTTGGGATAACACTGAAGCTTTCTTT
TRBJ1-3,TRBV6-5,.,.,CAVTARGRLPGNTIYF,TGTGCCGTCACGGCCCGGGGTAGGCTTCCTGGAAACACCATATATTTT
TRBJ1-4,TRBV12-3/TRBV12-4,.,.,CASSHAQVGPVEKLFF,TGTGCCAGCAGCCACGCTCAGGTGGGGCCGGTTGAAAAACTGTTTTTT
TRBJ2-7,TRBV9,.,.,CASSRMVGYEQYF,TGTGCCAGCAGCAGAATGGTCGGGTACGAGCAGTACTTC
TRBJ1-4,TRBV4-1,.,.,CASSQGWGAREKLFF,TGCGCCAGCAGCCAAGGTTGGGGGGCGCGAGAAAAACTGTTTTTT
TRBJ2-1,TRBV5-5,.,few,CASSLEGSYNEQFF,TGTGCCAGCAGCTTAGAGGGGAGCTACAATGAGCAGTTCTTC
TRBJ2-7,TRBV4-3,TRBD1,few,CASSQDGQGAGYEQYF,TGCGCCAGCAGCCAAGACGGGCAGGGGGCCGGGTACGAGCAGTACTTC
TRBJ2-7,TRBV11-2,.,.,CASSLERVGEQYF,TGTGCCAGCAGCTTAGAGCGGGTCGGGGAGCAGTACTTC
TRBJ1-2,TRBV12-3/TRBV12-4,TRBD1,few,CASSSTGVNGYTF,TGTGCCAGCAGTTCGACAGGGGTGAATGGCTACACCTTC
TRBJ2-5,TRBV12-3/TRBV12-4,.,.,CASSWGEKETQYF,TGTGCCAGCAGTTGGGGTGAGAAAGAGACCCAGTACTTC
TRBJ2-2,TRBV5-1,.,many,CASRGGADTGELFF,TGCGCCAGCAGAGGGGGGGCGGACACCGGGGAGCTGTTTTTT